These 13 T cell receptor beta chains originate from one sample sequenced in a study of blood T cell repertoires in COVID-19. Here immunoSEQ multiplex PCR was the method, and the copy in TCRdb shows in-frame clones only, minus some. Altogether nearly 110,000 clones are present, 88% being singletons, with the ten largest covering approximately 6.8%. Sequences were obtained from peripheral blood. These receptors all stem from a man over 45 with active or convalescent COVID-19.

The CDR3: CASSGLGGAGSYEQYF. The CDR3 DNA follows: TGTGCCAGCAGTGGTCTCGGAGGGGCCGGCTCCTACGAGCAGTACTTC. The J gene is TRBJ2-7, the V gene TRBV6-1; D perhaps matches TRBD2 (6 bases). The CDR3 is 16 amino acids. Germline values: CDR1 MNHNS, CDR2 SASEGT. Trimming shortened V by 4 bases and J by 0 bases, and 16 bases separated the two germline ends.

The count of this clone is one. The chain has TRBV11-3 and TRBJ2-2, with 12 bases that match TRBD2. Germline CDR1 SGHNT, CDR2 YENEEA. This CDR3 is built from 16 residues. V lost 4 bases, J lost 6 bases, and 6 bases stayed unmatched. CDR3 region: CASSSLAGGKAGELFF. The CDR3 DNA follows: TGTGCCAGCAGCTCCCTAGCGGGAGGGAAAGCCGGGGAGCTGTTTTTT.

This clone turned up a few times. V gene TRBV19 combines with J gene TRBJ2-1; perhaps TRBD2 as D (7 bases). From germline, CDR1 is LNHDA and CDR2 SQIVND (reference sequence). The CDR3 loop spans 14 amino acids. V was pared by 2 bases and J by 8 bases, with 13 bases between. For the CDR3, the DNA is TGTGCCAGTAGTATACGCGGGGGCTCGGATGAGCAGTTCTTC. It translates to CASSIRGGSDEQFF.

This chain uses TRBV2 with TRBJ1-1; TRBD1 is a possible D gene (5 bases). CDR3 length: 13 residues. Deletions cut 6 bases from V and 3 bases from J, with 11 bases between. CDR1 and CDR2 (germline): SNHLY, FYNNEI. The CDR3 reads CASRLSGDTEAFF. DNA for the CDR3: TGTGCCAGCAGACTATCGGGGGACACTGAAGCTTTCTTT.

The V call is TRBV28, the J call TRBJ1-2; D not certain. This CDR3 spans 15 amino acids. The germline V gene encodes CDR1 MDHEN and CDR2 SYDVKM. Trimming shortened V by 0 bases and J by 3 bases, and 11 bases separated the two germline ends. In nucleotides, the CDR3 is TGTGCCAGCAGTTTATGGGCAGGCTCTTACTATGGCTACACCTTC. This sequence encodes CASSLWAGSYYGYTF.

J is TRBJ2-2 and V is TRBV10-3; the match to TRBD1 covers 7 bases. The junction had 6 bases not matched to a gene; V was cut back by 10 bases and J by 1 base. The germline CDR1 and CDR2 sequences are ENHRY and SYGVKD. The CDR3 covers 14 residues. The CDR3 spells CATSGTENTGELFF. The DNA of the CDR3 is TGTGCCACTTCCGGGACAGAGAACACCGGGGAGCTGTTTTTT.

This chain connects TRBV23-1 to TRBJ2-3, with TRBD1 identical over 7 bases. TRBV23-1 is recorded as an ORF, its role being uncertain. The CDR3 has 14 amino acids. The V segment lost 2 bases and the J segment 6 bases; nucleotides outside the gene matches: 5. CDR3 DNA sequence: TGCGCCAGCAGTCAACCTACAGGGGTTGATACGCAGTATTTT. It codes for CASSQPTGVDTQYF.

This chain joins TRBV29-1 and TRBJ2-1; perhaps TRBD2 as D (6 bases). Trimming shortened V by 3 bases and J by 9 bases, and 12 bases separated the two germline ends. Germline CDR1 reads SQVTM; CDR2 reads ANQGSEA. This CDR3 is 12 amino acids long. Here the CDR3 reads CSVDRAGSEQFF. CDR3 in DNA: TGCAGCGTTGACCGGGCCGGGAGTGAGCAGTTCTTC.

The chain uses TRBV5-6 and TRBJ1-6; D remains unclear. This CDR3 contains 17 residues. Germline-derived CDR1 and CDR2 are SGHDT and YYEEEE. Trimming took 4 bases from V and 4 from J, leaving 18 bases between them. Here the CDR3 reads CASSRDPRAGYNSPLHF. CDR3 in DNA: TGTGCCAGCAGCAGGGATCCTAGAGCGGGTTATAATTCACCCCTCCACTTT.

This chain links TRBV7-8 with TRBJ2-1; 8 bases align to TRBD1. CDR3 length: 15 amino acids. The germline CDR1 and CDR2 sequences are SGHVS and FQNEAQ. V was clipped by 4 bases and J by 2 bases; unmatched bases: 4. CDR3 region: CASSYGQGTYNEQFF. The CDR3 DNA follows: TGTGCCAGCAGCTACGGACAGGGCACCTACAATGAGCAGTTCTTC. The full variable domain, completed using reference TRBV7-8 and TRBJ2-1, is GAGVSQSPRYKVAKRGQDVALRCDPISGHVSLFWYQQALGQGPEFLTYFQNEAQLDKSGLPSDRFFAERPEGSVSTLKIQRTQQEDSAVYLCASSYGQGTYNEQFFGPGTRLTVL.

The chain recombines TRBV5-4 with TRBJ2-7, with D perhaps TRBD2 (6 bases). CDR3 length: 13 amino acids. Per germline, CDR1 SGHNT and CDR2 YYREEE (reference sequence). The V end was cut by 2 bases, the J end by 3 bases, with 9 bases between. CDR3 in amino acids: CASSFIGSYEQYF. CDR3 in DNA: TGTGCCAGCAGCTTCATCGGGAGCTACGAGCAGTACTTC.

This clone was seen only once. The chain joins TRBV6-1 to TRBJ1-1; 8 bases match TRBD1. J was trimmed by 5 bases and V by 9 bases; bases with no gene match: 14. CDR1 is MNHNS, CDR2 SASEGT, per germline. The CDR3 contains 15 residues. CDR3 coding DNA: TGTGCCAGTGGTTGGACAGGGCGAATAGATACTGAAGCTTTCTTT. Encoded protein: CASGWTGRIDTEAFF.

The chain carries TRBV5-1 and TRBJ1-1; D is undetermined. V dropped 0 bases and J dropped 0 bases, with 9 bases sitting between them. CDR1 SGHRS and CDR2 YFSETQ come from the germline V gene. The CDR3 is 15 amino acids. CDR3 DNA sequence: TGCGCCAGCAGCTTGGGGCAGTTGATGAACACTGAAGCTTTCTTT. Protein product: CASSLGQLMNTEAFF.